A single sample gave rise to the 3 T cell receptor beta chains below, sequenced in a study of control samples from healthy donors and cancer patients. Some clones are missing from TCRdb's copy, which holds only in-frame ones; the method was immunoSEQ multiplex PCR. The data contain approximately 90,000 clones, approximately 87% of them singletons. Sequencing was performed on blood. These receptors were taken from a woman in her thirties or forties in good health.

Here the CDR3 reads CASSPQSDQKYGYTF. Here the CDR3 DNA reads TGTGCCAGCTCACCACAATCAGATCAGAAGTATGGCTACACCTTC. V and J are TRBV18 and TRBJ1-2; no reliable D call. V gave up 1 base and J gave up 5 bases, with 14 bases separating them. The CDR3 covers 15 residues. Germline values: CDR1 KGHSH, CDR2 LQKENI.

This clone was seen a handful of times. The gene calls are TRBV7-9 and TRBJ1-5; D is unresolved. The CDR3 contains 13 residues. Germline CDR1 reads SEHNR; CDR2 reads FQNEAQ (reference sequence). Trimming cost V 5 bases and J 5 bases, with 10 bases left between them. In DNA form, the CDR3 reads TGTGCCAGCAGCACCTGGACCGATCAGCCCCAGCATTTT. Its protein product is CASSTWTDQPQHF.

J is TRBJ2-3 and V is TRBV5-1; perhaps TRBD2 as D (5 bases). Germline values: CDR1 SGHRS, CDR2 YFSETQ. V lost 3 bases to trimming and J lost 1 base, with 9 bases between them. This CDR3 is built from 14 residues. The CDR3 coding sequence is TGCGCCAGCAGCTCGGACTGGGGCACAGATACGCAGTATTTT. Its translation: CASSSDWGTDTQYF. Full variable domain (outside the CDR3, taken from reference TRBV5-1 and TRBJ2-3): KAGVTQTPRYLIKTRGQQVTLSCSPISGHRSVSWYQQTPGQGLQFLFEYFSETQRNKGNFPGRFSGRQFSNSRSEMNVSTLELGDSALYLCASSSDWGTDTQYFGPGTRLTVL.